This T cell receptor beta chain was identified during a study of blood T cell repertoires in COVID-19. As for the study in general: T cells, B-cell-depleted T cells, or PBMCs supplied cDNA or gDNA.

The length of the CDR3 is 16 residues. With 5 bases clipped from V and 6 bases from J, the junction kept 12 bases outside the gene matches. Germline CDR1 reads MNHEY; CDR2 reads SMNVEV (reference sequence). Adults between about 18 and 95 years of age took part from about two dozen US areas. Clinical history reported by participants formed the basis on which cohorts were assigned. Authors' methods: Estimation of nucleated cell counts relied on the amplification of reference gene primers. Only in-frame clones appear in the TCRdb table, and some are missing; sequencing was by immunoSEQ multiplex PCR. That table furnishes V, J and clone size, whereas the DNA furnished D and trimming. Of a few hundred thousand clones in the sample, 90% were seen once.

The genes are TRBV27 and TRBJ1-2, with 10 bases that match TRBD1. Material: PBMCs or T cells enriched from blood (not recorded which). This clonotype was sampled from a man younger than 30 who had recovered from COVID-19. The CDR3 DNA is TGTGCCAGCAGTCTGACAGGGGGCGCCGTCGGGGATGGCTACACCTTC. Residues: CASSLTGGAVGDGYTF.